This TCR beta chain was obtained from a study of blood T cell repertoires in COVID-19. Whole-study context: Some COVID-19 samples were acute and others convalescent; all came from the United States, Italy and Spain. The analysed material was cDNA or gDNA that came from T cells, B-cell-depleted T cells, or PBMCs.

Per the germline V gene, CDR1 is SQVTM and CDR2 is ANQGSEA. V lost 4 bases to trimming and J lost 2 bases, with 14 bases between them. The CDR3 has 14 amino acids. As processed by the authors: Estimation of nucleated cell counts was performed using reference gene primer amplification. Data came from immunoSEQ multiplex PCR; TCRdb stores just in-frame clones and leaves some out. Clonal size and the V and J genes are those of that table, whereas D and trimming came from the DNA. The top ten hold roughly 18% of the sample, which has 95,000 to 110,000 clones, more than 70% seen once. The sequenced sample was peripheral blood. The chain has TRBV29-1 and TRBJ2-5; D not certain. This receptor was taken from a woman of 80 years or more in a cohort sampled during active COVID-19. DNA for the CDR3: TGCAGCGTTGTATCGTCGTCCAGGCAAGAGACCCAGTACTTC. Encoded protein: CSVVSSSRQETQYF.